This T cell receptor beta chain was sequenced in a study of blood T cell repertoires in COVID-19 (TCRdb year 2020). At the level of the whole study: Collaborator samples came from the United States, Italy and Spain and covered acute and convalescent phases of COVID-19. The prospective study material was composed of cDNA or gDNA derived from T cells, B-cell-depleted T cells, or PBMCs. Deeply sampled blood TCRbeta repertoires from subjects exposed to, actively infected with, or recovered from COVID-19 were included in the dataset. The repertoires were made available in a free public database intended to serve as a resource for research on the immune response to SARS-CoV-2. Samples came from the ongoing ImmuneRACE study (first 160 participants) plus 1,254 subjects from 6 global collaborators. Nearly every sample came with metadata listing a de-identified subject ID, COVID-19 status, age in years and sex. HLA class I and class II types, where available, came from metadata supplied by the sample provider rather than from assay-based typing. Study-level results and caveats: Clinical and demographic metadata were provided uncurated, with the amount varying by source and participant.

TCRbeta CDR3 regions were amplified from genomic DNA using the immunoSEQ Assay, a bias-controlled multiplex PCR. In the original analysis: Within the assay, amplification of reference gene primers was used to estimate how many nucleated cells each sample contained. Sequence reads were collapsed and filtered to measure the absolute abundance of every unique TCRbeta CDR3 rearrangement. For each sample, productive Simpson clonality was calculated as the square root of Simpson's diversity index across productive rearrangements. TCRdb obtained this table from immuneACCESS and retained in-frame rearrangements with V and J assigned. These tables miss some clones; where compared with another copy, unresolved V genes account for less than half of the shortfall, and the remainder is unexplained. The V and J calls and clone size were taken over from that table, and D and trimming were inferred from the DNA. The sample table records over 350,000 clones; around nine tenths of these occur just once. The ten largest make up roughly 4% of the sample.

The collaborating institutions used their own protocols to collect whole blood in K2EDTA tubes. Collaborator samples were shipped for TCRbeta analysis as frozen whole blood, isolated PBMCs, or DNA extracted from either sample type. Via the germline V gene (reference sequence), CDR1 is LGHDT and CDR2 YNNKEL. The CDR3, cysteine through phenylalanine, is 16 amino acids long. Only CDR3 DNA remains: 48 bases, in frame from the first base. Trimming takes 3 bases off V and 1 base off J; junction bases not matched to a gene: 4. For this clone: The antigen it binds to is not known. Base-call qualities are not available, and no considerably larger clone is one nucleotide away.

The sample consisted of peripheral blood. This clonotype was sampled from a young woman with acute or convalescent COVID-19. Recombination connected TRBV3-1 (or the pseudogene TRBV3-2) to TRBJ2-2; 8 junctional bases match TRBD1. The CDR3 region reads CASSHTGTGNTGELFF. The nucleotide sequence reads TGTGCCAGCAGCCATACCGGGACAGGGAACACCGGGGAGCTGTTTTTT.